This T cell receptor beta chain was recovered during a study of T cell responses to AZD1222 COVID-19 vaccine. Overall study results and limits: Two AZD1222 doses significantly raised spike-specific TCR breadth and depth over controls. CD4 TCRs covered the whole spike, strongest at regions 160-218 and 743-854.

Comment on this clone: Its specificity is unknown.

The germline V gene encodes CDR1 WSHSY and CDR2 SAAADI. After removal of 5 bases from V and 10 bases from J, the junction contained 15 bases not matched to a gene. This CDR3 spans 15 amino acids. Method: immunoSEQ multiplex PCR; TCRdb's copy keeps in-frame clones and lacks some. Here the sample spans about 150,000 clones, roughly nine tenths being singletons. The chain is built from TRBV10-2 and TRBJ2-5; 8 nucleotides match TRBD1. This clonotype was sampled from an adult who had recovered from COVID-19. Material: peripheral blood, obtained after recovery from COVID-19. CDR3 sequence: CASSHPRSGTGYQYF. The CDR3 DNA follows: TGCGCCAGCAGTCACCCTCGGTCCGGGACAGGTTACCAGTACTTC.